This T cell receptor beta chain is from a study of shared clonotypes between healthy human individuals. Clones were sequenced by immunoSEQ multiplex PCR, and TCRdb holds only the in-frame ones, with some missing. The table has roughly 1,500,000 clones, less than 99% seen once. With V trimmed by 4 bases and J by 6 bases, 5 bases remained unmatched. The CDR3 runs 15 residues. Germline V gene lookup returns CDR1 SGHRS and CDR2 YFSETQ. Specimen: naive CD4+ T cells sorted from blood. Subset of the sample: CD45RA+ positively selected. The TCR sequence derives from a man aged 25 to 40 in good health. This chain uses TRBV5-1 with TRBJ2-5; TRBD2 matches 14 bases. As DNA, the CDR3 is TGCGCCAGCAGCCCGGGACTAGCGGGAGTGCAGACCCAGTACTTC. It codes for CASSPGLAGVQTQYF.